These 31 T cell receptor beta chains came from one sample sequenced in a study of cytomegalovirus exposure and HLA in healthy donors. This PCR relied on a set of 60 Vbeta primers and 13 Jbeta primers. The assay was immunoSEQ multiplex PCR, and TCRdb's table has in-frame clones only and misses some. The table shows about 160,000 clones, with 65% to 85% occurring only once. Sequencing was performed on PBMCs. The receptor source for this set is a woman aged 45-60 years in good health and CMV-seropositive.

As to this clone: Mismatch with germline at one junction end may stem from a read error. The rearrangement joins TRBV6-1 to TRBJ2-2, with D unclear. The CDR3 is made up of 13 amino acids. Per the germline V gene, CDR1 is MNHNS and CDR2 is SASEGT. DNA of the CDR3: TGTGCCACCAGTTCCACGAACACCGGGGAGCTGTTTTTT. It encodes CATSSTNTGELFF.

The chain joins TRBV6-6 to TRBJ1-6; D unclear. Trimming took 8 bases from V and 4 from J, leaving 15 bases between them. Per the germline V gene, CDR1 is MNHNY and CDR2 is SVGAGI (reference sequence). This CDR3 is 15 amino acids long. CDR3 sequence reads: CASAQEGPYNSPLHF. In nucleotides, the CDR3 is TGTGCCAGCGCCCAGGAAGGCCCTTATAATTCACCCCTCCACTTT.

This chain joins TRBV7-6 and TRBJ1-5, with a weak D call TRBD1 (6 bases). Trimming left V 1 base short and J 7 bases short, with 11 bases between. CDR3 length: 14 amino acids. The germline V gene encodes CDR1 SGHVS and CDR2 FNYEAQ. The DNA of the CDR3 is TGTGCCAGCAGCTTAGGTACAGGGTCCCAGCCCCAGCATTTT. Translated: CASSLGTGSQPQHF.

This chain links TRBV13 with TRBJ2-7, with no clear D. V gave up 1 base and J gave up 4 bases, with 8 bases separating them. Germline V gives CDR1 PRHDT, CDR2 FYEKMQ (reference sequence). The CDR3 is 13 amino acids. CDR3 nucleotides: TGTGCCAGCAGCTTAGAGGCGGCTTACGAGCAGTACTTC. Translating it yields CASSLEAAYEQYF.

The rearrangement links TRBV11-2 to TRBJ2-7, with 8 bases that match TRBD1. CDR1 and CDR2 (germline): SGHAT, FQNNGV. This CDR3 has 15 amino acids. Trimming removed 4 bases from V and 3 bases from J; junction bases left unmatched: 8. CDR3 sequence: CASSSYGQGFYEQYF. CDR3 nucleotides: TGTGCCAGCAGCTCTTACGGACAGGGCTTCTACGAGCAGTACTTC.

V gene TRBV5-4 combines with J gene TRBJ2-4; 10 bases line up with TRBD2. Germline trimming cut 3 bases from V and 0 bases from J; bases unmatched to any gene: 12. CDR3 length: 19 amino acids. Germline CDR1 is SGHNT and CDR2 is YYREEE (reference sequence). CDR3 protein: CASSSDGGSGGSAKNIQYF. CDR3 nucleotides: TGTGCCAGCAGCTCTGACGGCGGTAGCGGGGGGTCAGCCAAAAACATTCAGTACTTC.

This clone was observed a few times. The rearrangement links TRBV30 to TRBJ1-1; D remains ambiguous. Germline CDR1 reads GTSNPN; CDR2 reads SVGIG (reference sequence). The CDR3 extends over 12 amino acids. V lost 2 bases and J 4 bases, leaving 8 bases between the germline ends. The CDR3 reads CAWSRGSTEAFF. The CDR3 DNA is TGTGCCTGGAGTCGGGGATCCACTGAAGCTTTCTTT.

This clone has more than one count but fewer than ten. J is TRBJ2-7 and V is TRBV5-1; TRBD1 matches 12 bases. The J segment lost 2 bases and the V segment lost 7 bases, leaving 4 bases of the junction unmatched. The germline V gene has CDR1 SGHRS and CDR2 YFSETQ. This CDR3 contains 14 residues. As DNA, the CDR3 is TGCGCCAGCGGGACAGGGGGCCCCGCCTACGAGCAGTACTTC. As protein: CASGTGGPAYEQYF.

The V and J genes are TRBV6-6 and TRBJ1-1; D is unresolved. The CDR3 sequence is 13 residues long. Germline CDR1 reads MNHNY; CDR2 reads SVGAGI (reference sequence). The V and J ends lost 7 bases and 8 bases respectively, with 17 bases between them. CDR3 sequence: CASIMGPTEEAFF. The CDR3 region has the DNA TGTGCCAGCATAATGGGCCCGACCGAAGAAGCTTTCTTT.

The rearrangement uses TRBV9 and TRBJ2-1, with 8 bases fitting TRBD2. Germline trimming cut 0 bases from V and 9 bases from J; bases unmatched to any gene: 5. The CDR3 consists of 14 residues. Germline V gives CDR1 SGDLS, CDR2 YYNGEE. The CDR3 protein is CASSVGGGRLEQFF. The CDR3 DNA is TGTGCCAGCAGCGTAGGCGGGGGGCGACTTGAGCAGTTCTTC.

This clone occurred a few times. The rearrangement links TRBV6-6 to TRBJ2-7; 10 bases are shared with TRBD2. Germline V gene data show CDR1 as MNHNY and CDR2 as SVGAGI (reference sequence). Germline trimming cut 5 bases from V and 2 bases from J; bases unmatched to any gene: 3. The CDR3 is made up of 14 amino acids. This chain's CDR3 is CASSHSGGTYEQYF. The CDR3 coding sequence is TGTGCCAGCAGTCATAGCGGGGGGACCTACGAGCAGTACTTC.

This chain connects TRBV6-5 to TRBJ1-6; 9 bases fit TRBD1. V trimming: 6 bases; J trimming: 8 bases; junction bases outside the gene matches: 8. Germline-derived CDR1 and CDR2 are MNHEY and SVGAGI. The CDR3 covers 15 residues. The CDR3 coding sequence is TGTGCCAGCAGGCGCGAAGACAGGGGGGATTCACCCCTCCACTTT. Translation: CASRREDRGDSPLHF.

V usage is TRBV27 and J usage is TRBJ1-2; 7 bases are shared with TRBD1. The V segment lost 0 bases and the J segment 8 bases; nucleotides outside the gene matches: 6. The germline V gene encodes CDR1 MNHEY and CDR2 SMNVEV (reference sequence). This CDR3 contains 14 residues. CDR3: CASSLSEGARGYTF. The CDR3 DNA follows: TGTGCCAGCAGTTTATCGGAGGGGGCAAGGGGCTACACCTTC.

With respect to this clone: Other nucleotide sequences in the sample specify the same CDR3. The chain's CDR3 is CATSRGGNTEAFF. The CDR3 nucleotides are TGTGCCACCAGCAGGGGGGGGAACACTGAAGCTTTCTTT. The chain couples TRBV15 to TRBJ1-1; maybe TRBD1 (5 bases). CDR3 length: 13 residues. Trimming removed 3 bases at V and 1 base at J, with 6 bases between. The germline V gene encodes CDR1 LNHNV and CDR2 YYDKDF (reference sequence).

The chain is built from TRBV7-9 and TRBJ1-2; 11 bases map to TRBD1. V lost 2 bases, J lost 4 bases, and 9 bases stayed unmatched. Germline CDR1 is SEHNR and CDR2 is FQNEAQ (reference sequence). The CDR3 consists of 17 residues. CDR3 DNA: TGTGCCAGCAGCTTATATCTGCGGGACAGGGGGTTCTATGGCTACACCTTC. Amino acid sequence: CASSLYLRDRGFYGYTF.

A single count supports this clone. V and J are TRBV4-1 and TRBJ2-1; D not resolved. The CDR3 sequence is 14 residues long. Germline V lookup: CDR1 MGHRA, CDR2 YSYEKL. The germline V and J ends were trimmed by 4 bases and 4 bases, with 11 bases remaining between them. This CDR3 reads CASSPLGLYNEQFF. CDR3 DNA sequence: TGCGCCAGCAGCCCGCTCGGGTTGTACAATGAGCAGTTCTTC.

V gene TRBV28 combines with J gene TRBJ1-3; 7 nucleotides match TRBD1. Germline assignment: CDR1 MDHEN and CDR2 SYDVKM. The CDR3 has 15 residues. V lost 2 bases, J lost 1 base, and 2 bases stayed unmatched. DNA of the CDR3: TGTGCCAGCAGTTTACCGACAGGGTCTGGAAACACCATATATTTT. Its protein product is CASSLPTGSGNTIYF.

The rearrangement links TRBV15 to TRBJ2-7; 9 positions match TRBD1. V lost 3 bases and J lost 6; bases outside the gene matches: 6. The CDR3 is 14 amino acids. Germline CDR1 LNHNV, CDR2 YYDKDF (reference sequence). CDR3 amino acids: CATSREQGAGEQYF. In nucleotides, the CDR3 is TGTGCCACCAGCAGGGAACAGGGGGCTGGCGAGCAGTACTTC.

J is TRBJ2-1 and V is TRBV7-2, with D perhaps matching TRBD2 (5 bases). From germline, CDR1 is SGHTA and CDR2 FQGNSA. The CDR3 spans 13 residues. V lost 1 base and J lost 9, with 10 bases in between. Here the CDR3 DNA reads TGTGCCAGCAGCTTAGGGGAAGGGAGTGAGCAGTTCTTC. Protein product: CASSLGEGSEQFF.

The V and J genes are TRBV6-5 and TRBJ1-5; the match to TRBD1 covers 8 bases. V was clipped by 5 bases and J by 5 bases; unmatched bases: 5. This CDR3 region has 14 residues. The germline V gene encodes CDR1 MNHEY and CDR2 SVGAGI. The DNA for the CDR3 is TGTGCCAGCAGTAGAGGACAGGGCGATCAGCCCCAGCATTTT. This sequence encodes CASSRGQGDQPQHF.

The V gene is TRBV30, the J gene TRBJ1-1, with D unclear. Looked up from germline, CDR1 is GTSNPN and CDR2 is SVGIG (reference sequence). The CDR3 loop spans 11 amino acids. Trimming took off 5 bases at V and 1 base at J, with 5 bases between the two ends. DNA for the CDR3: TGTGCCTGGTCGAGGAACACTGAAGCTTTCTTT. Encoded protein: CAWSRNTEAFF.

This clone was detected only once. The rearrangement uses TRBV9 and TRBJ1-6; 7 bases are a match to TRBD1. Germline CDR1 is SGDLS and CDR2 is YYNGEE. The CDR3 sequence is 14 residues long. Losses at the gene ends were 3 bases for V and 6 bases for J; bases not matched to a gene: 3. CDR3 residues: CASSAGTANSPLHF. CDR3 coding DNA: TGTGCCAGCAGCGCCGGGACAGCTAATTCACCCCTCCACTTT.

This clone was seen once. The chain couples TRBV19 to TRBJ1-2; D not resolved. The V end was cut by 1 base, the J end by 1 base, with 10 bases between. This CDR3 comprises 15 residues. Germline CDR1 reads LNHDA; CDR2 reads SQIVND (reference sequence). This CDR3 reads CASSIALGSNYGYTF. CDR3 in DNA: TGTGCCAGTAGTATAGCTTTGGGCAGTAACTATGGCTACACCTTC.

This rearrangement joins TRBV2 to TRBJ2-5; D gene unclear. From germline, CDR1 is SNHLY and CDR2 FYNNEI. V lost 3 bases, J lost 4 bases, and 9 bases lay in between. The CDR3 contains 13 residues. CDR3 region: CASSDSGGETQYF. The DNA for the CDR3 is TGTGCCAGCAGTGATTCGGGTGGAGAGACCCAGTACTTC.

The chain employs TRBV2 and TRBJ2-6, with TRBD1 matching over 8 bases. There are 15 residues in the CDR3. Germline loops: CDR1 SNHLY, CDR2 FYNNEI. Trimming cost V 3 bases and J 4 bases; bases outside gene matches: 2. The CDR3 region is CASSEDRAGANVLTF. The CDR3 DNA follows: TGTGCCAGCAGTGAGGACAGGGCCGGGGCCAACGTCCTGACTTTC.

The CDR3 bases are TGTGCCAGCACCCGACAGGGGGGGAGTAACGGCTACACCTTC. The encoded protein is CASTRQGGSNGYTF. The chain recombines TRBV6-5 with TRBJ1-2; 9 bases line up with TRBD1. V lost 7 bases to trimming and J lost 8 bases; unmatched junction nucleotides: 11. This CDR3 has 14 residues. Germline V CDR1 and CDR2: MNHEY, SVGAGI.

This clone was seen a few times. This sample also contains other DNA sequences that code for the same CDR3. The gene calls are TRBV27 and TRBJ1-5; D possibly corresponds to TRBD1 (6 bases). The CDR3 contains 15 residues. Trimming removed 3 bases at V and 2 bases at J, with 11 bases between. CDR1 MNHEY and CDR2 SMNVEV come from the germline V gene (reference sequence). CDR3 sequence reads: CASSFSGEGNQPQHF. The DNA for the CDR3 is TGTGCCAGCAGTTTTTCAGGGGAAGGCAATCAGCCCCAGCATTTT.

This chain joins TRBV5-1 and TRBJ2-3; TRBD2 agrees at 9 bases. There are 15 residues in the CDR3. J was trimmed by 2 bases and V by 0 bases; bases with no gene match: 1. Germline lookup yields CDR1 SGHRS and CDR2 YFSETQ. The CDR3 DNA sequence: TGCGCCAGCAGCTTGGTAGCGGGGGACACAGATACGCAGTATTTT. Protein sequence: CASSLVAGDTDTQYF.

The genes are TRBV29-1 and TRBJ2-3; 9 bases map to TRBD1. The CDR3 extends over 14 amino acids. Per germline, CDR1 SQVTM and CDR2 ANQGSEA. The ends lost 7 bases at V and 2 bases at J; junction bases unmatched: 7. This CDR3 reads CSAEGTGFTDTQYF. CDR3 coding DNA: TGCAGCGCCGAGGGGACAGGGTTCACAGATACGCAGTATTTT.

This clone has more than one count but fewer than ten. The CDR3 DNA sequence: TGTGCCAGCTCAGCGCGGAACAGGGGCGACGGTGACTACACCTTC. Translated, it gives CASSARNRGDGDYTF. The rearrangement joins TRBV18 to TRBJ1-2; the match to TRBD1 covers 7 bases. The V gene's germline CDR1 is KGHSH and CDR2 LQKENI. V was clipped by 5 bases and J by 10 bases; unmatched bases: 16. This CDR3 has 15 residues. Supplemented by reference TRBV18 and TRBJ1-2, the full variable domain reads NAGVMQNPRHLVRRRGQEARLRCSPMKGHSHVYWYRQLPEEGLKFMVYLQKENIIDESGMPKERFSAEFPKEGPSILRIQQVVRGDSAAYFCASSARNRGDGDYTFGSGTRLTVV.

This clone is a singleton in its sample. The V gene is TRBV6-5, the J gene TRBJ2-1, with TRBD1 matching over 10 bases. The germline gives CDR1 MNHEY, CDR2 SVGAGI. Germline trimming cut 2 bases from V and 10 bases from J; bases unmatched to any gene: 2. The CDR3 has 13 amino acids. CDR3 amino acids: CASSYRDRGEQFF. The CDR3 region has the DNA TGTGCCAGCAGTTACAGGGACAGGGGCGAGCAGTTCTTC.